Below are 29 T cell receptor beta chains sequenced from a single sample in a study of blood T cell repertoires in COVID-19. Data came from immunoSEQ multiplex PCR; TCRdb stores just in-frame clones and leaves some out. The sample yields 150,000 to 180,000 clones, 91% seen once. Sequencing used peripheral blood. The receptors come from a man in his fifties with acute or convalescent COVID-19.

The chain couples TRBV12-3 or TRBV12-4 to TRBJ1-4, with D unclear. The CDR3 is made up of 11 amino acids. Trimming removed 0 bases from V and 15 bases from J, with 8 bases in between. CDR3: CASSLAMRVFF. DNA for the CDR3: TGTGCCAGCAGTTTAGCGATGAGGGTGTTTTTT.

This chain joins TRBV15 and TRBJ2-1, with 7 nucleotides matching TRBD2. Germline CDR1 is LNHNV and CDR2 is YYDKDF (reference sequence). The V gene end was trimmed by 8 bases and the J gene end by 9 bases; junction bases not matched to a gene: 10. The CDR3 is made up of 13 amino acids. CDR3 nucleotides: TGTGCCACCCTGGGACGTACGGGAGGTGAGCAGTTCTTC. The encoded protein is CATLGRTGGEQFF.

The gene calls are TRBV30 and TRBJ1-2, with a possible D match to TRBD1 (6 bases). V lost 2 bases, J lost 0 bases, and 16 bases lay in between. The CDR3 consists of 16 residues. Germline loops: CDR1 GTSNPN, CDR2 SVGIG (reference sequence). DNA of the CDR3: TGTGCCTGGAGTCTCCGGACAGCGCTAGCTAACTATGGCTACACCTTC. Translation gives CAWSLRTALANYGYTF.

The J gene is TRBJ1-1, the V gene TRBV4-1; D might be TRBD1 (5 bases). The CDR3 spans 15 residues. Trimming took off 0 bases at V and 3 bases at J, with 11 bases between the two ends. Germline CDR1 is MGHRA and CDR2 is YSYEKL. The CDR3 loop is CASSQDVREYTEAFF. CDR3 coding DNA: TGCGCCAGCAGCCAAGACGTCAGGGAATACACTGAAGCTTTCTTT.

The chain joins TRBV7-3 to TRBJ2-7, with D unclear. The CDR3 loop spans 11 amino acids. The ends were cut back, 1 base at V and 12 bases at J, with 10 bases in the middle. Germline CDR1 reads SGHTA; CDR2 reads FQGTGA. CDR3 in DNA: TGTGCCAGCAGCTTAAACTCGCCCCGGTACTTC. Its translation is CASSLNSPRYF.

This clone was observed a handful of times. This chain uses TRBV28 with TRBJ2-2, with 9 bases identical to TRBD1. The junction had 11 bases not matched to a gene; V was cut back by 6 bases and J by 6 bases. The CDR3 totals 16 residues. From germline, CDR1 is MDHEN and CDR2 SYDVKM. As DNA, the CDR3 is TGTGCCAGCAGCAGTCAATCCGGGACAGGGTCCGGGGAGCTGTTTTTT. Encoded protein: CASSSQSGTGSGELFF. Together with reference TRBV28 and TRBJ2-2, the CDR3 gives the full variable domain: DVKVTQSSRYLVKRTGEKVFLECVQDMDHENMFWYRQDPGLGLRLIYFSYDVKMKEKGDIPEGYSVSREKKERFSLILESASTNQTSMYLCASSSQSGTGSGELFFGEGSRLTVL.

This clone was seen a single time. This chain connects TRBV6-2 or TRBV6-3 to TRBJ1-6, with unresolved D. The germline V gene encodes CDR1 MNHEY and CDR2 SVGEGT. The CDR3 is 12 amino acids. V lost 2 bases and J lost 7, with 3 bases in between. In DNA, the CDR3 is TGTGCCAGCAGTTACCGGAATTCACCCCTCCACTTT. Protein: CASSYRNSPLHF.

The chain couples TRBV27 to TRBJ1-5, with TRBD1 matching 10 bases. Germline V gene data show CDR1 as MNHEY and CDR2 as SMNVEV (reference sequence). With V trimmed by 5 bases and J by 5 bases, 3 bases remained unmatched. This CDR3 is 14 amino acids long. CDR3 in DNA: TGTGCCAGCAGTCGGACAGGGGGATATCAGCCCCAGCATTTT. Protein: CASSRTGGYQPQHF.

V is TRBV9 and J is TRBJ1-1, with D possibly TRBD1 on 5 matching bases. Germline values: CDR1 SGDLS, CDR2 YYNGEE. This CDR3 contains 14 residues. V lost 1 base, J lost 4 bases, and 11 bases lay in between. CDR3 coding DNA: TGTGCCAGCAGCGTACGGGGGGGTGGCACTGAAGCTTTCTTT. It is translated as CASSVRGGGTEAFF.

This chain links TRBV4-3 with TRBJ1-5, with D unresolved. V was clipped by 0 bases and J by 0 bases, with 6 bases between them. Per the germline V gene, CDR1 is LGHNA and CDR2 is YSLEER. CDR3 length: 15 residues. Here the CDR3 reads CASSQDRGSNQPQHF. CDR3 nucleotides: TGCGCCAGCAGCCAAGATCGGGGTAGCAATCAGCCCCAGCATTTT.

The chain employs TRBV29-1 and TRBJ1-1, with 7 nucleotides matching TRBD1. The CDR3 length is 13 residues. The V segment lost 7 bases and the J segment 6 bases; nucleotides outside the gene matches: 11. Germline V gene lookup returns CDR1 SQVTM and CDR2 ANQGSEA. The chain's CDR3 is CSDQRQGLPEAFF. In DNA, the CDR3 is TGCAGCGACCAAAGACAGGGACTCCCTGAAGCTTTCTTT.

The chain couples TRBV19 to TRBJ2-2, with 16 bases that match TRBD2. Germline CDR1 LNHDA, CDR2 SQIVND (reference sequence). The trim removed 10 bases at V and 6 bases at J, leaving 8 bases unmatched. This CDR3 region has 16 residues. The CDR3 sequence: CAIQQGLAGGPGELFF. The CDR3 DNA reads as TGTGCCATCCAACAGGGACTAGCGGGGGGGCCCGGGGAGCTGTTTTTT.

The sample holds one count of this clone. V is TRBV19 and J is TRBJ1-1; D might be TRBD1 (5 bases). The CDR3 length is 14 residues. Germline V gives CDR1 LNHDA, CDR2 SQIVND (reference sequence). V lost 7 bases and J lost 4, with 16 bases in between. CDR3 region: CASIRGQSVTEAFF. As DNA, the CDR3 is TGTGCCAGTATTAGGGGCCAGTCGGTCACTGAAGCTTTCTTT.

The chain is built from TRBV14 and TRBJ2-7; D gene unclear. V was trimmed by 1 base and J by 4 bases, leaving 5 bases between them. The CDR3 has 12 residues. The V gene's germline CDR1 is SGHDN and CDR2 FVKESK. This CDR3 reads CASSQARYEQYF. Here the CDR3 DNA reads TGTGCCAGCAGCCAAGCGAGGTACGAGCAGTACTTC.

The chain has TRBV6-5 and TRBJ1-6; D gene unclear. Trimming pared 10 bases from V and 1 base from J, leaving 14 bases between. Germline V gene data show CDR1 as MNHEY and CDR2 as SVGAGI. The CDR3 runs 15 residues. The CDR3 is CATREGFSYNSPLHF. The CDR3 coding sequence is TGTGCCACCCGGGAGGGATTTTCCTATAATTCACCCCTCCACTTT.

This clone came up once. The chain employs TRBV5-4 and TRBJ2-3, with D perhaps TRBD1 (6 bases). Germline lookup yields CDR1 SGHNT and CDR2 YYREEE (reference sequence). V shed 5 bases and J shed 1 base, with 8 bases lying between them. This CDR3 has 13 residues. CDR3 amino acids: CASRPGGTDTQYF. CDR3 coding DNA: TGTGCCAGCAGGCCAGGGGGCACAGATACGCAGTATTTT. Filled out from reference TRBV5-4 and TRBJ2-3, the complete variable domain reads ETGVTQSPTHLIKTRGQQVTLRCSSQSGHNTVSWYQQALGQGPQFIFQYYREEENGRGNFPPRFSGLQFPNYSSELNVNALELDDSALYLCASRPGGTDTQYFGPGTRLTVL.

This rearrangement joins TRBV7-9 to TRBJ2-6, with D unclear. The ends were cut back, 4 bases at V and 5 bases at J, with 12 bases in the middle. Per the germline V gene, CDR1 is SEHNR and CDR2 is FQNEAQ (reference sequence). The CDR3 totals 15 residues. The CDR3 region is CASSSTRLRANVLTF. The CDR3 DNA reads as TGTGCCAGCAGCTCTACGCGTCTAAGGGCCAACGTCCTGACTTTC. The whole variable domain, filled in from reference TRBV7-9 and TRBJ2-6, reads DTGVSQNPRHKITKRGQNVTFRCDPISEHNRLYWYRQTLGQGPEFLTYFQNEAQLEKSRLLSDRFSAERPKGSFSTLEIQRTEQGDSAMYLCASSSTRLRANVLTFGAGSRLTVL.

The rearrangement links TRBV28 to TRBJ2-5; TRBD1 agrees at 7 bases. This CDR3 has 14 amino acids. Per germline, CDR1 MDHEN and CDR2 SYDVKM. V gave up 6 bases and J gave up 5 bases; unmatched junction bases: 9. The CDR3 DNA is TGTGCCAGCAGGTCGACAGGGAACGGCGAGACCCAGTACTTC. It specifies CASRSTGNGETQYF.

In nucleotides, the CDR3 is TGTGCCAGCAGCCTCCTAAGCGGGGGGGCCACAGATACGCAGTATTTT. Translation gives CASSLLSGGATDTQYF. The gene calls are TRBV7-2 and TRBJ2-3, with 10 nucleotides matching TRBD2. With V trimmed by 5 bases and J by 2 bases, 7 bases remained unmatched. The CDR3 sequence is 16 residues long. The germline V gene encodes CDR1 SGHTA and CDR2 FQGNSA.

The gene calls are TRBV9 and TRBJ1-1; TRBD1 aligns across 8 bases. The CDR3 is 17 amino acids. Looked up from germline, CDR1 is SGDLS and CDR2 is YYNGEE. V was pared by 3 bases and J by 3 bases, with 13 bases of the junction left unmatched. The DNA of the CDR3 is TGTGCCAGCAGCGCAGGGCAGGGGGCGGCTCCGGACACTGAAGCTTTCTTT. It encodes CASSAGQGAAPDTEAFF. The whole variable domain, remainder taken from reference TRBV9 and TRBJ1-1, is DSGVTQTPKHLITATGQRVTLRCSPRSGDLSVYWYQQSLDQGLQFLIQYYNGEERAKGNILERFSAQQFPDLHSELNLSSLELGDSALYFCASSAGQGAAPDTEAFFGQGTRLTVV.

The V and J genes are TRBV11-2 and TRBJ2-1; TRBD2 might be the D (6 bases). Trimming pared 5 bases from V and 9 bases from J, leaving 23 bases between. CDR3 length: 16 amino acids. Germline V lookup: CDR1 SGHAT, CDR2 FQNNGV. The chain's CDR3 is CASSNAGSDPSGEQFF. As DNA, the CDR3 is TGTGCCAGCAGCAACGCCGGGAGTGATCCGTCCGGTGAGCAGTTCTTC.

The chain employs TRBV19 and TRBJ2-7; 9 bases line up with TRBD2. Trimming took 3 bases from V and 4 from J; bases not matched to a gene: 16. The CDR3 has 18 amino acids. CDR1 LNHDA and CDR2 SQIVND come from the germline V gene (reference sequence). CDR3 amino acids: CASSIKAGSGLAGYEQYF. The DNA of the CDR3 is TGTGCCAGTAGTATTAAGGCGGGAAGCGGGCTAGCGGGATACGAGCAGTACTTC.

The J gene is TRBJ2-5, the V gene TRBV5-5; D is possibly TRBD1 (6 bases). The CDR3 contains 16 residues. With 4 bases removed from V and 3 bases from J, the gap between germline ends came to 19 bases. Germline loops: CDR1 SGHKS, CDR2 YYEKEE (reference sequence). CDR3 sequence (DNA): TGTGCCAGCAGCGGGAGTGGGGGCGCGGTTAAAGAGACCCAGTACTTC. Protein product: CASSGSGGAVKETQYF. Filled out from reference TRBV5-5 and TRBJ2-5, the complete variable domain reads DAGVTQSPTHLIKTRGQQVTLRCSPISGHKSVSWYQQVLGQGPQFIFQYYEKEERGRGNFPDRFSARQFPNYSSELNVNALLLGDSALYLCASSGSGGAVKETQYFGPGTRLLVL.

The genes are TRBV18 and TRBJ1-2; 9 nucleotides agree with TRBD1. V trimming: 3 bases; J trimming: 7 bases; junction bases outside the gene matches: 12. From germline, CDR1 is KGHSH and CDR2 LQKENI. This CDR3 is built from 16 residues. This CDR3 reads CASSPFSRQGEAGYTF. In nucleotides, the CDR3 is TGTGCCAGCTCACCTTTCTCGCGACAGGGGGAAGCTGGCTACACCTTC. Full variable domain (rest looked up from reference TRBV18 and TRBJ1-2): NAGVMQNPRHLVRRRGQEARLRCSPMKGHSHVYWYRQLPEEGLKFMVYLQKENIIDESGMPKERFSAEFPKEGPSILRIQQVVRGDSAAYFCASSPFSRQGEAGYTFGSGTRLTVV.

The chain recombines TRBV12-3 or TRBV12-4 with TRBJ1-1, with a weak D call TRBD1 (6 bases). This CDR3 has 12 residues. The germline V and J ends were trimmed by 5 bases and 7 bases, with 11 bases remaining between them. The CDR3 protein is CASSARTVEAFF. The CDR3 DNA is TGTGCCAGCAGTGCCAGGACAGTTGAAGCTTTCTTT.

CDR3 in DNA: TGTGCCAGCAGCCCCGGACAGGGTGGCTCCGGGGAGCTGTTTTTT. It is translated as CASSPGQGGSGELFF. The chain recombines TRBV11-3 with TRBJ2-2; 8 bases are a match to TRBD1. The CDR3 runs to 15 residues. CDR1 is SGHNT, CDR2 YENEEA, per germline. J lost 6 bases, V lost 5 bases, and 8 bases had no gene match.

The gene calls are TRBV28 and TRBJ2-3; TRBD1 agrees at 8 bases. This CDR3 has 16 residues. Germline values: CDR1 MDHEN, CDR2 SYDVKM. With V trimmed by 6 bases and J by 4 bases, 12 bases remained unmatched. CDR3 protein: CASSSETGEAADTQYF. The CDR3 DNA reads as TGTGCCAGCAGCTCTGAGACAGGGGAAGCAGCAGATACGCAGTATTTT.

The chain joins TRBV25-1 to TRBJ1-5, with D perhaps matching TRBD1 (6 bases). Germline CDR1 MGHDK, CDR2 SYGVNS. This CDR3 spans 13 amino acids. V was shortened by 9 bases and J by 4 bases, with 13 bases between the two germline ends. The CDR3 sequence is CASRQVENQPQHF. In DNA, the CDR3 is TGTGCCAGTAGACAGGTAGAGAATCAGCCCCAGCATTTT.

The chain employs TRBV6-5 and TRBJ1-4; perhaps TRBD1 as D (6 bases). Trimming shortened V by 5 bases and J by 2 bases, and 9 bases separated the two germline ends. The germline V gene encodes CDR1 MNHEY and CDR2 SVGAGI. This CDR3 has 14 residues. The CDR3 region has the DNA TGTGCCAGCAGTACAGGGTGGACTAATGAAAAACTGTTTTTT. This sequence encodes CASSTGWTNEKLFF.